This is a list of T cell receptor beta chains from one sample in a study of blood T cell repertoires in COVID-19. The table came from immunoSEQ multiplex PCR; TCRdb's copy has only in-frame clones and leaves some out. This sample carries around 55,000 clones, 80% to 85% of them seen once, and the ten largest clones take roughly 5.8%. The specimen sequenced was peripheral blood. These receptors came from a human donor in a cohort sampled during active or convalescent COVID-19. The CDR3 runs from the conserved cysteine through the conserved F or W. D genes are given only for firm matches. Only some rows state a clone size, as once, few, many or a class for expanded clones.

D: TRBD1
length: 15
V: TRBV7-8
size: NA
J: TRBJ1-5
DNA: TGTGCCAGCAGCTCAGACAGGGTCTTCGATCAGCCCCAGCATTTT
CDR3: CASSSDRVFDQPQHF

D: NA
length: 13
V: TRBV5-8
size: NA
J: TRBJ2-5
DNA: TGTGCCAGCGCCCCGGGAAAGAAAGAGACCCAGTACTTC
CDR3: CASAPGKKETQYF

D: TRBD1
length: 14
V: TRBV7-2
size: NA
J: TRBJ1-1
DNA: TGTGCCAGCAGCTGGAAGGGGGCTTCTGCTGAAGCTTTCTTT
CDR3: CASSWKGASAEAFF

D: NA
length: 19
V: TRBV19
size: NA
J: TRBJ1-2
DNA: TGTGCCAGTATCGAAGGGGTCGACCATTCCCTTGGCCCAAACTATGGCTACACCTTC
CDR3: CASIEGVDHSLGPNYGYTF

D: NA
length: 14
V: TRBV7-9
size: NA
J: TRBJ2-7
DNA: TGTGCCAGCAGCTTAGACGTGGGCTTCTACGAGCAGTACTTC
CDR3: CASSLDVGFYEQYF

D: TRBD1
length: 14
V: TRBV10-3
size: once
J: TRBJ2-5
DNA: TGTGCCATCAGTGAGGGGACAGGGGCAGAGACCCAGTACTTC
CDR3: CAISEGTGAETQYF

D: NA
length: 14
V: TRBV7-9
size: NA
J: TRBJ2-7
DNA: TGTGCCAGCAGCTTCGCGGGACCAGCGGACGAGCAGTACTTC
CDR3: CASSFAGPADEQYF

D: TRBD1
length: 15
V: TRBV12-5
size: NA
J: TRBJ1-1
DNA: TGTGCTAGTACGACAGGGGGAAGACTTAACACTGAAGCTTTCTTT
CDR3: CASTTGGRLNTEAFF

D: TRBD1
length: 13
V: TRBV12-3/TRBV12-4
size: once
J: TRBJ1-2
DNA: TGTGCCAGCAGTTCTCGACAGGGCTATGGCTACACCTTC
CDR3: CASSSRQGYGYTF

D: TRBD2
length: 16
V: TRBV7-8
size: NA
J: TRBJ2-3
DNA: TGTGCCAGCAACCGAGGACTAGCGGGATTCACAGATACGCAGTATTTT
CDR3: CASNRGLAGFTDTQYF

D: TRBD2
length: 15
V: TRBV7-6
size: once
J: TRBJ2-3
DNA: TGTGCCAGCAGCGGACGGACTAGCAGTACAGATACGCAGTATTTT
CDR3: CASSGRTSSTDTQYF

D: TRBD1
length: 15
V: TRBV7-2
size: NA
J: TRBJ1-4
DNA: TGTGCCAGCAGCATAAGACAGGGTGGGGCTGAAAAACTGTTTTTT
CDR3: CASSIRQGGAEKLFF

D: TRBD1
length: 16
V: TRBV7-2
size: NA
J: TRBJ1-2
DNA: TGTGCCAGCAGCTCCCTGGACCGACAGGGAGAATCTGGCTACACCTTC
CDR3: CASSSLDRQGESGYTF

D: TRBD2
length: 13
V: TRBV4-2
size: NA
J: TRBJ2-7
DNA: TGTGCCAGCAGCCTTGGGACTAGCCGCGAGCAGTACTTC
CDR3: CASSLGTSREQYF

D: TRBD2
length: 14
V: TRBV9
size: NA
J: TRBJ2-7
DNA: TGTGCCAGCAGCGTAGCCAGCGGGGGCCCCGAGCAGTACTTC
CDR3: CASSVASGGPEQYF

D: TRBD2
length: 16
V: TRBV4-1
size: NA
J: TRBJ2-5
DNA: TGCGCCAGCAGCCAAGACGGGAGCGGGGACCAAGAGACCCAGTACTTC
CDR3: CASSQDGSGDQETQYF

D: NA
length: 14
V: TRBV2
size: NA
J: TRBJ1-5
DNA: TGTGCCAGCAAACCGGACGGAGGAAATCAGCCCCAGCATTTT
CDR3: CASKPDGGNQPQHF

D: TRBD2
length: 14
V: TRBV9
size: NA
J: TRBJ2-3
DNA: TGTGCCAGCAGCCCTAGCGGGGGGTGGGATACGCAGTATTTT
CDR3: CASSPSGGWDTQYF

D: NA
length: 16
V: TRBV18
size: NA
J: TRBJ2-2
DNA: TGTGCCAGCTCACCAAGGTCATCCCAGGACACCGGGGAGCTGTTTTTT
CDR3: CASSPRSSQDTGELFF

D: NA
length: 14
V: TRBV7-9
size: NA
J: TRBJ1-6
DNA: TGTGCCAGCAGCTTAGCGGAGACAGCTTCACCCCTCCACTTT
CDR3: CASSLAETASPLHF

D: TRBD1
length: 15
V: TRBV5-1
size: NA
J: TRBJ2-7
DNA: TGCGCCAGCAGCCCTGAGACAGGGATCTTCTCCGAGCAGTACTTC
CDR3: CASSPETGIFSEQYF

D: NA
length: 18
V: TRBV7-7
size: NA
J: TRBJ2-2
DNA: TGTGCTAGCAGCTTGACTCCTCCGGGACTGGTAAACACCGGGGAGCTGTTTTTT
CDR3: CASSLTPPGLVNTGELFF

D: NA
length: 13
V: TRBV7-2
size: NA
J: TRBJ2-7
DNA: TGTGCCAGCAGCTTAGTCCCGGGGAACGAGCAGTACTTC
CDR3: CASSLVPGNEQYF

D: NA
length: 16
V: TRBV5-1
size: few
J: TRBJ1-2
DNA: TGCGCCAGCAGCCCTCCTCGGGGACAAGCCAACTATGGCTACACCTTC
CDR3: CASSPPRGQANYGYTF

D: TRBD2
length: 18
V: TRBV4-3
size: once
J: TRBJ2-3
DNA: TGCGCCAGCAGCCACCGACTAGCGGGGGCGGGGAAGGATGATACGCAGTATTTT
CDR3: CASSHRLAGAGKDDTQYF

D: TRBD1
length: 14
V: TRBV9
size: NA
J: TRBJ1-1
DNA: TGTGCCAGCAGCGTGGGAAGGGACAGGGACGAAGCTTTCTTT
CDR3: CASSVGRDRDEAFF

D: NA
length: 13
V: TRBV7-2
size: NA
J: TRBJ1-1
DNA: TGTGCCAGCAGCTTAGATTCGGACTATGAAGCTTTCTTT
CDR3: CASSLDSDYEAFF

D: TRBD2
length: 16
V: TRBV7-7
size: NA
J: TRBJ2-3
DNA: TGTGCTAGCAGCCTCGGGACTAGCGGCGGCACAGATACGCAGTATTTT
CDR3: CASSLGTSGGTDTQYF

D: TRBD1
length: 13
V: TRBV27
size: once
J: TRBJ1-1
DNA: TGTGCCAGCAGTTACCCCGGGACAGGTGAAGCTTTCTTT
CDR3: CASSYPGTGEAFF

D: NA
length: 16
V: TRBV16
size: NA
J: TRBJ2-7
DNA: TGTGCCAGCAGCCAATCTCAGGGAGGTCCGTCCTACGAGCAGTACTTC
CDR3: CASSQSQGGPSYEQYF

D: TRBD1
length: 14
V: TRBV27
size: NA
J: TRBJ2-5
DNA: TGTGCCAGTTGGGCGGACAGGGATCAAGAGACCCAGTACTTC
CDR3: CASWADRDQETQYF